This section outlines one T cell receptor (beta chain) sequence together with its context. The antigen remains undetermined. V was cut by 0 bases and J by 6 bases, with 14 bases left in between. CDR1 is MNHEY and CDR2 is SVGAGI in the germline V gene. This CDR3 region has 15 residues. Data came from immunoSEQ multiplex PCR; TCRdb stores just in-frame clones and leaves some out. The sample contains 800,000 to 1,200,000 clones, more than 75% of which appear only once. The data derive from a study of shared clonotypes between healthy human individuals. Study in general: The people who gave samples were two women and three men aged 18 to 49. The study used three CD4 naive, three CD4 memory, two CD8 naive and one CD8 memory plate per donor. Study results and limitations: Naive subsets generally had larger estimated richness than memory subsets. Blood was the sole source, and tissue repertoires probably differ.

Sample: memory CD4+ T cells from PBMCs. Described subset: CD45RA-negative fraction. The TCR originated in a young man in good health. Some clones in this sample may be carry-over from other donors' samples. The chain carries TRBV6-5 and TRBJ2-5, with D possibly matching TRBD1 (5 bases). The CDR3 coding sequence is TGTGCCAGCAGTTACTCCAGCAGGGAACGGAAGACCCAGTACTTC. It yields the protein CASSYSSRERKTQYF.